These T cell receptor beta chains were read from a single sample in a study of T cells in Graves' hyperthyroidism and ophthalmopathy. MiXCR was run by TCRdb on the multiplex PCR reads, yielding one entry per CDR3 protein. The data show around 760,000 distinct CDR3 sequences, 30% to 40% seen once. The sequenced sample consisted of blood. The receptors derive from a middle-aged woman with Graves' hyperthyroidism. Both conserved end residues are trimmed from each CDR3. The D gene is left open where the match is weak. The size field is filled for only some rows; it gives once, few, many or a size class.

>.|.|12|TRBV20-1
SAGRDGTKNIQY
>.|many|12|TRBV19
ASSIGNGGYEQY
>.|few|11|TRBV6-4
ASRTDMNTEAF
>.|.|11|TRBV2
ASNSEAVNEQF
>.|many|12|TRBV7-9
ASSGRTVNTEAF
>TRBD2|once|13|TRBV7-9
ASSLLGLTTDTQY
>.|few|11|TRBV5-6
ASSGVGGEKLF
>.|.|10|TRBV5-4
ASSLLGVELF
>.|few|16|TRBV19
ASSPPGGGIDSNQPQH
>.|.|14|TRBV7-3
ASSLNPPGQGNEQF
>.|.|10|TRBV5-1
ASSENSSPLH
>.|few|12|TRBV25-1
ASTTKTGDYEQY
>.|.|12|TRBV24-1
ATSDPDSYQPQH
>TRBD2|.|13|TRBV7-4
ASSPGLAATGELF
>.|many|12|TRBV4-2
ASSQDTGPASQY
>TRBD1|.|15|TRBV7-2
ASRPREGAGRDQPQH
>.|many|12|TRBV6-5
ASSYGATNTEAF
>TRBD2|many|13|TRBV11-2
ASSLELAEIYEQY
>TRBD1|.|12|TRBV29-1
SPLGEGARYGYT
>.|medium-sized|11|TRBV10-3
AISGGNEQPQH
>.|few|15|TRBV5-1
ASSLASFLGPNTEAF
>TRBD1|.|12|TRBV2
ASLPGQGSYEQY
>TRBD1|.|13|TRBV7-7
ASSFLQGVQETQY
>TRBD1|many|16|TRBV24-1
ATSDSRQGLSGANVLT
>.|few|14|TRBV6-2/TRBV6-3
ASIKAGPSTNTEAF
>TRBD2|many|12|TRBV2
ATGLAGEQETQY
>.|many|13|TRBV14
ASSPQQGGYYGYT
>.|.|12|TRBV25-1
AIGRTSVRTEAF
>.|.|12|TRBV6-2/TRBV6-3
ASSYADGNYGYT
>TRBD1|.|16|TRBV9
ASSTQTGDPTVGYGYT
>.|.|14|TRBV10-3
ASSGSLSGAQETQY